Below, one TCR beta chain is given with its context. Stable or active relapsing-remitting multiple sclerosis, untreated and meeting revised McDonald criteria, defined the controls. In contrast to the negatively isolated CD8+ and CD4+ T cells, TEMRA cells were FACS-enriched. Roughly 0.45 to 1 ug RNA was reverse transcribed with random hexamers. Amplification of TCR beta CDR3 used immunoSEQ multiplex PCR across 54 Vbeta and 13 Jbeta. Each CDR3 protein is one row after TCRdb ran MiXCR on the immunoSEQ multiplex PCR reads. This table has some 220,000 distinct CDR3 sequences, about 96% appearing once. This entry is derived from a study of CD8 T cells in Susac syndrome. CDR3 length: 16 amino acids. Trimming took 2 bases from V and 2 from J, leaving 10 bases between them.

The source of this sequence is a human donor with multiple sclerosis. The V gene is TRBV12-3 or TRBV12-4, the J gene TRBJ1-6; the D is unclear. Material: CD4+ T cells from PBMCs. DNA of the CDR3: TGTGCCAGCAGTTTATTCTGGCAGCCCTATAATTCACCCCTCCACTTT. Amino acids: CASSLFWQPYNSPLHF.